The 20 T cell receptor beta chains in this list originate from one sample, sequenced in a study of Tregs in tolerant kidney transplant recipients. Their specific antigens are unknown. Measured with immunoSEQ multiplex PCR; TCRdb has only the in-frame clones, and not every one. The sample contains around 11,000 clones, around 90% of which appear only once. Source: Tregs from blood cultured with allogeneic cells, taken before the transplant. These receptors originate from a human patient who received a combined kidney and bone marrow transplant.

A word on this clone: The identical CDR3 is also encoded by other nucleotide sequences in the sample. This chain joins TRBV28 and TRBJ1-2; D possibly corresponds to TRBD1 (6 bases). The V gene lost 4 bases and the J gene lost 8 bases, with 14 bases spanning the gap. The CDR3 runs to 13 residues. Germline loops: CDR1 MDHEN, CDR2 SYDVKM. The CDR3 is CASSSYSGVGYTF. CDR3 sequence (DNA): TGTGCCAGCAGTTCCTACTCAGGGGTAGGCTACACCTTC.

This chain connects TRBV5-1 to TRBJ1-1; no definite D call. V dropped 4 bases and J dropped 0 bases, with 22 bases sitting between them. Per the germline V gene, CDR1 is SGHRS and CDR2 is YFSETQ. The length of the CDR3 is 18 residues. The DNA for the CDR3 is TGCGCCAGCAGCCCCTACGACTACGCCCTCGGGATGAACACTGAAGCTTTCTTT. Its translation: CASSPYDYALGMNTEAFF.

V and J are TRBV7-9 and TRBJ2-1; TRBD2 agrees at 11 bases. Germline V gene sequence: CDR1 SEHNR, CDR2 FQNEAQ (reference sequence). With V trimmed by 6 bases and J by 7 bases, 17 bases remained unmatched. This CDR3 has 18 residues. The CDR3: CASSSKWASGRPGNEQFF. CDR3 in DNA: TGTGCCAGCAGTTCCAAGTGGGCTAGCGGGAGGCCGGGAAATGAGCAGTTCTTC.

This chain joins TRBV2 and TRBJ2-2; the match to TRBD1 covers 9 bases. The CDR3 spans 16 residues. Looked up from germline, CDR1 is SNHLY and CDR2 is FYNNEI. With 3 bases clipped from V and 4 bases from J, the junction kept 6 bases outside the gene matches. The CDR3 protein is CASSDSQGAVTGELFF. CDR3 nucleotide sequence: TGTGCCAGCAGTGATTCACAGGGGGCGGTCACCGGGGAGCTGTTTTTT.

V usage is TRBV18 and J usage is TRBJ2-7, with D possibly being TRBD1 (7 bases). In germline, CDR1 is KGHSH, CDR2 LQKENI. The CDR3 has 15 amino acids. Deletions cut 5 bases from V and 5 bases from J, with 19 bases between. DNA of the CDR3: TGTGCCAGCTCATCAACCAGGGGGGCCCTCCACGAGCAGTACTTC. Amino acids: CASSSTRGALHEQYF.

This chain joins TRBV7-3 and TRBJ2-6; TRBD1 or TRBD2 may be the D gene (5 bases each). Trimming left V 5 bases short and J 2 bases short, with 16 bases between. The CDR3 totals 17 residues. Germline CDR1 is SGHTA and CDR2 is FQGTGA. The CDR3 region has the DNA TGTGCCAGCAGCCAGCAACCTAGGGGAGCTGGGGCCAACGTCCTGACTTTC. It codes for CASSQQPRGAGANVLTF.

The CDR3 DNA follows: TGTGCCAGCAGCAAAGGACTAGCGGGAGTGCGGAATGAGCAGTTCTTC. It specifies CASSKGLAGVRNEQFF. V usage is TRBV5-4 and J usage is TRBJ2-1, with 13 bases that match TRBD2. The CDR3 is 16 residues long. V lost 4 bases and J lost 7; bases outside the gene matches: 8. CDR1 SGHNT and CDR2 YYREEE come from the germline V gene (reference sequence).

The rearrangement uses TRBV5-5 and TRBJ1-5; D might be TRBD1 (5 bases). Between the trimmed V and J ends, which lost 1 base and 4 bases, there was a span of 6 bases. Germline CDR1 SGHKS, CDR2 YYEKEE (reference sequence). The CDR3 totals 13 residues. The chain's CDR3 is CASSLWGNQPQHF. The CDR3 DNA sequence: TGTGCCAGCAGCTTGTGGGGGAATCAGCCCCAGCATTTT.

The chain uses TRBV25-1 and TRBJ1-3; a weak D match, TRBD1 (6 bases). The CDR3 is made up of 14 amino acids. Between the trimmed V and J ends, which lost 2 bases and 7 bases, there was a span of 12 bases. Germline V gene data show CDR1 as MGHDK and CDR2 as SYGVNS. This CDR3 is CASSEGGGRNTIYF. For the CDR3, the DNA is TGTGCCAGCAGTGAAGGGGGGGGGCGGAACACCATATATTTT.

V and J are TRBV7-3 and TRBJ2-3; D is uncertain. Germline assignment: CDR1 SGHTA and CDR2 FQGTGA. The CDR3 is 14 amino acids. V shed 5 bases and J shed 2 bases, with 11 bases lying between them. CDR3 bases: TGTGCCAGCAGCCCGAGGCCGCACACAGATACGCAGTATTTT. Translation: CASSPRPHTDTQYF.

The chain has TRBV27 and TRBJ1-2, with D possibly being TRBD1 (6 bases). This CDR3 has 12 amino acids. The germline V and J ends were trimmed by 6 bases and 6 bases, with 11 bases remaining between them. Germline V gene data show CDR1 as MNHEY and CDR2 as SMNVEV (reference sequence). The DNA of the CDR3 is TGTGCCAGCAGCCCACAGGGTCATGGCTACACCTTC. Amino acid sequence: CASSPQGHGYTF.

The CDR3 region is CASSSGGLRTYGYTF. The CDR3 region has the DNA TGCGCCAGCAGCTCTGGGGGTTTACGGACCTATGGCTACACCTTC. The V gene is TRBV4-3, the J gene TRBJ1-2; perhaps TRBD1 as D (5 bases). The CDR3 sequence is 15 residues long. The V and J ends lost 5 bases and 4 bases respectively, with 17 bases between them. CDR1 and CDR2 from the germline V gene are LGHNA and YSLEER.

This chain connects TRBV7-2 to TRBJ2-7, with D possibly matching TRBD2 (6 bases). Germline-derived CDR1 and CDR2 are SGHTA and FQGNSA. The CDR3 length is 13 residues. V dropped 5 bases and J dropped 5 bases, with 13 bases sitting between them. CDR3 in amino acids: CASSLWGVDEQYF. The CDR3 coding sequence is TGTGCCAGCAGCCTCTGGGGGGTTGACGAGCAGTACTTC.

The chain carries TRBV2 and TRBJ2-2; D gene uncertain. Germline V gene sequence: CDR1 SNHLY, CDR2 FYNNEI. The CDR3 covers 14 residues. The V and J ends lost 6 bases and 1 base respectively, with 9 bases between them. The DNA for the CDR3 is TGTGCCAGCAGGACCACGAGGAACACCGGGGAGCTGTTTTTT. Translating it yields CASRTTRNTGELFF.

The rearrangement uses TRBV5-4 and TRBJ2-3, with TRBD2 matching over 10 bases. Per the germline V gene, CDR1 is SGHNT and CDR2 is YYREEE (reference sequence). The CDR3 loop spans 16 amino acids. The V and J ends lost 4 bases and 2 bases, in that order; junction bases with no gene match: 7. The CDR3, as DNA: TGTGCCAGCAGCGCCCGGACTAGCGGAATCACAGATACGCAGTATTTT. Its protein product is CASSARTSGITDTQYF.

In this sample, this clone turned up once. The V and J genes are TRBV15 and TRBJ1-5; TRBD1 might be the D (6 bases). This CDR3 is built from 15 residues. Germline assignment: CDR1 LNHNV and CDR2 YYDKDF (reference sequence). V lost 6 bases and J lost 1, with 13 bases in between. The CDR3 spells CATRKYRESNQPQHF. In nucleotides, the CDR3 is TGTGCCACCAGGAAGTACAGGGAGAGCAATCAGCCCCAGCATTTT.

The chain carries TRBV29-1 and TRBJ2-3; D unresolved. The germline gives CDR1 SQVTM, CDR2 ANQGSEA. The V end lost 1 base, the J end lost 2 bases, and 13 bases lay between the germline ends. The length of the CDR3 is 15 residues. The CDR3 sequence is CSVEGGLVYTDTQYF. The DNA of the CDR3 is TGCAGCGTTGAAGGAGGCCTAGTTTACACAGATACGCAGTATTTT.

V and J are TRBV5-1 and TRBJ2-7; TRBD2 agrees at 7 bases. Losses at the gene ends were 4 bases for V and 1 base for J; bases not matched to a gene: 8. The CDR3 has 15 amino acids. CDR1 and CDR2 (germline): SGHRS, YFSETQ. CDR3 DNA: TGCGCCAGCAGCGTGGACTGGACTAGGTCCTACGAGCAGTACTTC. Amino acids: CASSVDWTRSYEQYF.

This rearrangement joins TRBV10-2 to TRBJ1-2; D remains ambiguous. Trimming removed 7 bases from V and 4 bases from J, with 13 bases in between. Germline loops: CDR1 WSHSY, CDR2 SAAADI. The CDR3 covers 13 residues. The CDR3: CASMGHGAYGYTF. The CDR3 DNA sequence: TGCGCCAGCATGGGCCACGGAGCCTATGGCTACACCTTC.

This clone was seen only once. A read error may produce the germline difference seen at one junction end. The chain combines TRBV4-1 with TRBJ1-3; no reliable D call. The length of the CDR3 is 11 residues. Germline assignment: CDR1 MGHRA and CDR2 YSYEKL. CDR3 sequence: CASSLGYTIYF. Written as DNA, the CDR3 is TGCGCCAGCAGCCTTGGATACACCATATATTTT.